These T cell receptor beta chains were read from a single sample in a study of T cells in localized non-small cell lung cancer. Assay: immunoSEQ multiplex PCR; the TCRdb copy retains only in-frame clones and omits some. This table has 7,500 to 10,000 clones, 90% appearing once. Material: peripheral blood, obtained before any cancer treatment. Receptor source: a male donor older than 55 with stage III squamous cell lung carcinoma. Each CDR3 is given with its conserved first and last residue. Each record gives: D gene, V gene, clone size, J gene, CDR3 protein, CDR3 DNA. A D gene is named only where the DNA matches it firmly. Some rows mark clone size as missing; the rest say once, few, many or name a class of expanded clone.

>-|TRBV6-6|-|TRBJ1-2
CASSYSDGDYGYTF
TGTGCCAGCAGTTACTCGGACGGTGACTATGGCTACACCTTC
>-|TRBV5-1|-|TRBJ1-5
CASSLDGFRDQPQHF
TGCGCCAGCAGCTTGGACGGTTTTAGGGATCAGCCCCAGCATTTT
>-|TRBV21-1|-|TRBJ2-5
CASSTWETQYF
TGTGCCAGCAGCACATGGGAGACCCAGTACTTC
>-|TRBV5-1|-|TRBJ1-1
CASRGVINTEAFF
TGCGCCAGCAGGGGGGTTATAAACACTGAAGCTTTCTTT
>TRBD2|TRBV7-2|-|TRBJ2-3
CASSPSGGPSTDTQYF
TGTGCCAGCAGCCCTAGCGGGGGGCCTAGCACAGATACGCAGTATTTT
>-|TRBV7-9|-|TRBJ1-6
CASSPPDWRSPLHF
TGTGCCAGCAGCCCCCCGGACTGGAGGTCACCCCTCCACTTT
>-|TRBV7-9|few|TRBJ1-2
CASSLETANYGYTF
TGTGCCAGCAGCTTAGAGACGGCTAACTATGGCTACACCTTC
>-|TRBV7-2|-|TRBJ2-3
CASSTPTDTQYF
TGTGCCAGCAGCACCCCCACAGATACGCAGTATTTT
>TRBD2|TRBV9|-|TRBJ2-3
CASSVDLRGGGDTQYF
TGTGCCAGCAGCGTAGACTTGCGGGGGGGCGGAGATACGCAGTATTTT
>-|TRBV29-1|-|TRBJ2-3
CSVDLRAGADTQYF
TGCAGCGTTGACCTCAGGGCTGGGGCAGATACGCAGTATTTT
>-|TRBV11-2|-|TRBJ2-1
CASSLGRNEQFF
TGTGCCAGCAGCTTAGGGCGGAATGAGCAGTTCTTC
>-|TRBV5-1|-|TRBJ1-1
CASSGGNTEAFF
TGCGCCAGCAGCGGGGGGAACACTGAAGCTTTCTTT
>-|TRBV28|-|TRBJ2-1
CASSLPSVGNEQFF
TGTGCCAGCAGTTTACCCAGTGTTGGGAATGAGCAGTTCTTC